This passage covers 21 T cell receptor beta chains from one sample sequenced in a study of identical twins. Via MiXCR, TCRdb re-called the 5' RACE reads, giving one row per CDR3 protein. The data show nearly 200,000 distinct CDR3 sequences, roughly 15% seen once. These sequences were also reported in another study, on T cells expressing NK-cell markers.

The specimen sequenced was CD8+ T cells sorted from blood. These receptors originate from a woman under 30 in good health.

The J gene is TRBJ2-7, the V gene TRBV7-8; TRBD2 matches at 9 bases. The trim removed 3 bases at V and 3 bases at J, leaving 9 bases unmatched. The CDR3 has 16 amino acids. In germline, CDR1 is SGHVS, CDR2 FQNEAQ. The CDR3 spells CASSFAGGAGGYEQYF. The CDR3 DNA follows: TGTGCCAGCAGCTTTGCGGGGGGAGCGGGAGGCTACGAGCAGTACTTC.

This chain uses TRBV5-1 with TRBJ2-7, with TRBD1 as a possible D gene (7 bases). V was trimmed by 5 bases and J by 1 base, leaving 19 bases between them. The CDR3 runs 16 residues. Germline V gene sequence: CDR1 SGHRS, CDR2 YFSETQ. CDR3 protein: CASRGGTAAPSYEQYF. The CDR3 DNA reads TGCGCCAGCAGAGGGGGGACAGCCGCACCTTCCTACGAGCAGTACTTC.

This chain joins TRBV9 and TRBJ1-1; TRBD1 might be the D (5 bases). The CDR3 extends over 13 amino acids. V lost 5 bases and J lost 4, with 12 bases in between. The V gene's germline CDR1 is SGDLS and CDR2 YYNGEE. The CDR3 nucleotides read TGTGCCAGCAGTACCGGGGCGATCACTGAAGCTTTCTTT. Protein: CASSTGAITEAFF.

This clonotype showed up many times. The rearrangement joins TRBV3-1 to TRBJ2-3; D is unresolved. This CDR3 comprises 20 residues. Germline CDR1 is LGHDT and CDR2 is YNNKEL (reference sequence). The germline V and J ends were trimmed by 0 bases and 0 bases, with 22 bases remaining between them. The CDR3: CASSQDLVGLQGGSTDTQYF. The CDR3 nucleotides read TGTGCCAGCAGCCAAGATCTTGTTGGGCTTCAAGGTGGCAGCACAGATACGCAGTATTTT.

V and J are TRBV9 and TRBJ2-1, with a weak D call TRBD2 (5 bases). The V end lost 1 base, the J end lost 9 bases, and 20 bases lay between the germline ends. Per germline, CDR1 SGDLS and CDR2 YYNGEE. This CDR3 comprises 16 residues. In DNA, the CDR3 is TGTGCCAGCAGCGTAACCGACTACCCAAGGAGAGGTGAGCAGTTCTTC. Amino acids: CASSVTDYPRRGEQFF.

This clonotype has only a few counts. This chain connects TRBV27 to TRBJ2-7; tentatively, D is TRBD1 (5 bases). The CDR3 totals 15 residues. Germline V lookup: CDR1 MNHEY, CDR2 SMNVEV (reference sequence). V shed 0 bases and J shed 1 base, with 10 bases lying between them. The CDR3, as DNA: TGTGCCAGCAGTTTATCCGTTACAGGTTCCTACGAGCAGTACTTC. Translating it yields CASSLSVTGSYEQYF.

The V and J genes are TRBV25-1 and TRBJ1-5; D ambiguous. The CDR3 extends over 13 amino acids. Germline V gene sequence: CDR1 MGHDK, CDR2 SYGVNS. Trimming pared 0 bases from V and 11 bases from J, leaving 11 bases between. The CDR3 protein is CASSEYIGEAQHF. DNA of the CDR3: TGTGCCAGCAGTGAATATATCGGAGAGGCCCAGCATTTT.

This clonotype was picked up a small number of times. The gene calls are TRBV21-1 and TRBJ2-7. TRBV21-1 is annotated as a pseudogene. This CDR3 has 16 residues. CDR3 DNA sequence: TGTGCCAGCAGCAAATGGACCTCGTCGAGCTCCTACGAGCAGTACTTC. Protein sequence: CASSKWTSSSSYEQYF.

The chain's CDR3 is CSVEDTSDRGPLMNTEAFF. The CDR3 nucleotides read TGCAGCGTTGAAGATACCTCGGACAGGGGCCCCCTTATGAACACTGAAGCTTTCTTT. This sequence joins TRBV29-1 and TRBJ1-1; TRBD1 matches 9 bases. The germline V gene encodes CDR1 SQVTM and CDR2 ANQGSEA. CDR3 length: 19 residues. After removal of 0 bases from V and 0 bases from J, the junction contained 14 bases not matched to a gene. Full variable domain (rest looked up from reference TRBV29-1 and TRBJ1-1): SAVISQKPSRDICQRGTSLTIQCQVDSQVTMMFWYRQQPGQSLTLIATANQGSEATYESGFVIDKFPISRPNLTFSTLTVSNMSPEDSSIYLCSVEDTSDRGPLMNTEAFFGQGTRLTVV.

The chain couples TRBV20-1 to TRBJ2-7; 7 bases align to TRBD1. This CDR3 has 14 amino acids. Losses at the gene ends were 1 base for V and 5 bases for J; bases not matched to a gene: 8. From germline, CDR1 is DFQATT and CDR2 SNEGSKA (reference sequence). CDR3 DNA: TGCAGTGCTAGAGGCTTGGGGACAGCCCACGAGCAGTACTTC. Its protein product is CSARGLGTAHEQYF.

This sequence joins TRBV9 and TRBJ2-1; 8 bases fit TRBD2. Germline V CDR1 and CDR2: SGDLS, YYNGEE. This CDR3 contains 14 residues. V lost 1 base to trimming and J lost 5 bases; unmatched junction nucleotides: 2. CDR3 sequence: CASSVTGGNNEQFF. The CDR3 DNA follows: TGTGCCAGCAGCGTAACGGGGGGGAACAATGAGCAGTTCTTC.

In its sample, this clonotype was seen a few times. The V call is TRBV10-3, the J call TRBJ2-5, with D unclear. Germline CDR1 ENHRY, CDR2 SYGVKD. This CDR3 region has 13 residues. V shed 10 bases and J shed 4 bases, with 16 bases lying between them. The CDR3 coding sequence is TGTGCCACCGCGGAAACACCAGGAGAGACCCAGTACTTC. It yields the protein CATAETPGETQYF.

Many counts were recorded for this clonotype. The rearrangement links TRBV7-9 to TRBJ1-1; D is uncertain. The CDR3 has 15 amino acids. The ends were cut back, 5 bases at V and 4 bases at J, with 17 bases in the middle. Germline CDR1 SEHNR, CDR2 FQNEAQ (reference sequence). In DNA form, the CDR3 reads TGTGCCAGCAGCCATCCGGGCTCTAAGGCCACTGAAGCTTTCTTT. Translating it yields CASSHPGSKATEAFF.

The chain combines TRBV5-1 with TRBJ2-1; D is undetermined. The CDR3 sequence is 15 residues long. V was cut by 2 bases and J by 8 bases, with 17 bases left in between. Germline values: CDR1 SGHRS, CDR2 YFSETQ. In DNA form, the CDR3 reads TGCGCCAGCAGCTTTACCAGCATAACAAGCGATGAGCAGTTCTTC. Translated, it gives CASSFTSITSDEQFF. Filled out from reference TRBV5-1 and TRBJ2-1, the complete variable domain reads KAGVTQTPRYLIKTRGQQVTLSCSPISGHRSVSWYQQTPGQGLQFLFEYFSETQRNKGNFPGRFSGRQFSNSRSEMNVSTLELGDSALYLCASSFTSITSDEQFFGPGTRLTVL.

This clonotype occurred a few times. The chain carries TRBV19 and TRBJ1-1; D is uncertain. The CDR3 is 11 residues long. The germline V and J ends were trimmed by 3 bases and 5 bases, with 4 bases remaining between them. CDR1 and CDR2 (germline): LNHDA, SQIVND (reference sequence). The CDR3 here is CASSIGTEAFF. CDR3 nucleotides: TGTGCCAGTAGTATTGGGACTGAAGCTTTCTTT.

This clonotype turned up a few times. The chain joins TRBV2 to TRBJ1-4; TRBD1 might be the D (6 bases). Trimming took off 8 bases at V and 7 bases at J, with 11 bases between the two ends. Germline CDR1 and CDR2: SNHLY and FYNNEI. There are 12 residues in the CDR3. CDR3 in amino acids: CASLGQPEKLFF. The DNA of the CDR3 is TGTGCCAGCCTCGGACAGCCTGAAAAACTGTTTTTT.

This clonotype was seen only a few times. The rearrangement uses TRBV12-3 or TRBV12-4 and TRBJ2-2; no clear D gene. Trimming shortened V by 3 bases and J by 6 bases, and 8 bases separated the two germline ends. CDR3 length: 13 amino acids. CDR3 protein: CASSFLTPGELFF. The CDR3 region has the DNA TGTGCCAGCAGTTTTCTTACCCCCGGGGAGCTGTTTTTT.

The table lists this clonotype with a few counts. The chain employs TRBV7-3 and TRBJ2-1; D assignment may be TRBD1 or TRBD2 (5 bases each). Looked up from germline, CDR1 is SGHTA and CDR2 is FQGTGA. The CDR3 is 14 amino acids. Trimming pared 5 bases from V and 5 bases from J, leaving 13 bases between. The CDR3 spells CASSPPGPHNEQFF. CDR3 DNA: TGTGCCAGCAGCCCGCCGGGACCGCACAATGAGCAGTTCTTC.

The chain couples TRBV20-1 to TRBJ2-7; unclear D gene. The CDR3 has 12 residues. Germline V gene lookup returns CDR1 DFQATT and CDR2 SNEGSKA (reference sequence). Trimming stripped 6 bases from V and 2 bases from J, with 11 bases between. CDR3 DNA: TGCAGTGCCCGGGCTCCCGCCTACGAGCAGTACTTC. Residues: CSARAPAYEQYF.

Only a few counts were recorded for this clonotype. CDR3 residues: CASSLEGTSGQGGFGQYF. CDR3 DNA sequence: TGTGCCAGCAGCTTAGAGGGGACTAGCGGCCAAGGTGGTTTCGGGCAGTACTTC. The chain employs TRBV7-9 and TRBJ2-7, with 11 bases matching TRBD2. V was clipped by 1 base and J by 9 bases; unmatched bases: 17. Germline loops: CDR1 SEHNR, CDR2 FQNEAQ (reference sequence). The CDR3 totals 18 residues.

This clonotype was counted a few times. The chain links TRBV27 to TRBJ2-7, with a possible D match to TRBD2 (7 bases). The V gene's germline CDR1 is MNHEY and CDR2 SMNVEV (reference sequence). Trimming took 7 bases from V and 7 from J, leaving 14 bases between them. The CDR3 consists of 12 residues. CDR3 in DNA: TGTGCCAGCAAGGGGGGGGGCGTAGAGCAGTACTTC. Translation: CASKGGGVEQYF.